The TCR beta chain under discussion was sequenced for a study of cytomegalovirus exposure and HLA in healthy donors. General study points: The tendency of first-cohort TCR clusters to co-occur in the 90 to 150 validation repertoires emerged from a later analysis.

Germline V gene sequence: CDR1 SQVTM, CDR2 ANQGSEA. The CDR3 sequence is 14 residues long. J was trimmed by 5 bases and V by 3 bases; bases with no gene match: 3. Using immunoSEQ multiplex PCR, the repertoire was profiled, and TCRdb retains in-frame clones only, with some absent. This sample has approximately 200,000 clones; 80% to 85% occur once, and the top ten carry about 1.2%. A note on this clone: Antigen specificity is unknown.

This TCR was recovered from a woman aged 30 to 39 in good health and CMV-seronegative. Input material: PBMCs. The chain joins TRBV29-1 to TRBJ2-3; 12 positions agree with TRBD2. CDR3 sequence reads: CSVEASGGVDTQYF. The CDR3 DNA reads as TGCAGCGTTGAGGCTAGCGGGGGGGTAGATACGCAGTATTTT.